This T cell receptor (beta chain) derives from a study of blood T cell repertoires in COVID-19. Looking at the study overall: Sites across the United States, Italy and Spain contributed samples from acute and convalescent COVID-19.

As processed by the authors: Amplification with reference gene primers provided the estimates of nucleated cell counts. Clones were read by immunoSEQ multiplex PCR, and TCRdb kept only the in-frame ones, dropping some. V, J and clone size reflect that table, while D and trimming were determined from the DNA. The repertoire holds about 150,000 clones, approximately 80% seen once, with over 4% in the top ten. This clonotype was obtained from a woman aged 45-65 years with acute or convalescent COVID-19. Sequences were obtained from peripheral blood.

In nucleotides, the CDR3 is TGTGCCAGCAGCTTAACCGGGACTATTGATGTGTACGAGCAGTACTTC. The encoded protein is CASSLTGTIDVYEQYF. The chain couples TRBV7-2 to TRBJ2-7; TRBD2 aligns across 7 bases. Per germline, CDR1 SGHTA and CDR2 FQGNSA. The V and J ends lost 2 bases and 4 bases, in that order; junction bases with no gene match: 11. The CDR3 sequence is 16 residues long.